This T cell receptor beta chain is drawn from a study of blood T cell repertoires in COVID-19. Turning to the study itself: The United States, Italy and Spain provided the acute and convalescent COVID-19 samples.

In the original workflow: Amplification from reference gene primers served as the basis for estimated nucleated cell counts. Using immunoSEQ multiplex PCR, the repertoire was profiled, and TCRdb retains in-frame clones only, with some absent. That table supplies the V and J calls and clone size; D and trimming were determined from the DNA. The sample yields 110,000 or so clones, 60% to 85% seen once. Sequencing used peripheral blood. The sequence was obtained from a man in his 70s with acute or convalescent COVID-19.

The chain's CDR3 is CASSLVLAGQETQYF. The DNA for the CDR3 is TGTGCCAGCAGTTTAGTCCTAGCGGGACAAGAGACCCAGTACTTC. V gene TRBV28 combines with J gene TRBJ2-5; TRBD2 matches 9 bases. This CDR3 is built from 15 residues. Germline CDR1 reads MDHEN; CDR2 reads SYDVKM. V shed 2 bases and J 2 bases; nucleotides not matched to a gene: 3.